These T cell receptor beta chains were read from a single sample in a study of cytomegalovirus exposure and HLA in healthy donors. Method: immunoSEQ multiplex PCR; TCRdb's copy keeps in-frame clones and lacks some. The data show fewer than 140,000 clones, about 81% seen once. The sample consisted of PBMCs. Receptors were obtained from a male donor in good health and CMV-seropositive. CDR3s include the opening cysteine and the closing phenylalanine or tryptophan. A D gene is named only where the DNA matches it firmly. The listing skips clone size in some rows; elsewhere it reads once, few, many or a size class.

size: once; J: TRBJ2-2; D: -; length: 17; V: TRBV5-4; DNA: TGTGCCAGCAGCTTGGGGGCCCCCGGGTCAGGGACCGGGGAGCTGTTTTTT; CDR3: CASSLGAPGSGTGELFF
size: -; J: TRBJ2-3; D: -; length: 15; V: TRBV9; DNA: TGTGCCAGCAGCGCGCAGCGGGCGGCTACAGATACGCAGTATTTT; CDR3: CASSAQRAATDTQYF
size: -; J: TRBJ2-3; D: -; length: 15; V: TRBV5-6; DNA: TGTGCCAGCAGCCCAACATGGTCTAGCACAGATACGCAGTATTTT; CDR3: CASSPTWSSTDTQYF
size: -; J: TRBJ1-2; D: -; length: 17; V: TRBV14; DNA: TGTGCCAGCAGCCAAGACTCGGTGGGGGCGGTACGGGCTGGCTACACCTTC; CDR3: CASSQDSVGAVRAGYTF
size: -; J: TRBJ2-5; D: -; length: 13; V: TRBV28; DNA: TGTGCCAGCAGGGACTACCCCCAAGAGACCCAGTACTTC; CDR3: CASRDYPQETQYF
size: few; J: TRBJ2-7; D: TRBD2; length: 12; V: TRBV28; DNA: TGTGCCAGCAGTTTTAGCGGGAGCGAGCAGTACTTC; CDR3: CASSFSGSEQYF
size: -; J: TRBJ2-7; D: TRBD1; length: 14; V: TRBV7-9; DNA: TGTGCCAGCAGTCCCGTCAGGGGGCTCTACGAGCAGTACTTC; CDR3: CASSPVRGLYEQYF
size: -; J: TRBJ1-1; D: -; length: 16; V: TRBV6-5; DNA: TGTGCCAGCAGTTACGCCACCTCCAGAATACCCCGTGAAGCTTTCTTT; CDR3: CASSYATSRIPREAFF
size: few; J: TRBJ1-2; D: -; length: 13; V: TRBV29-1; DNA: TGCAGCGTTGGGGAGGGGCTAGGATATGGCTACACCTTC; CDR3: CSVGEGLGYGYTF
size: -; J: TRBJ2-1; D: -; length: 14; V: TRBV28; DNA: TGTGCCAGCAGTTCCGCAGGCCCCTACAATGAGCAGTTCTTC; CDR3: CASSSAGPYNEQFF
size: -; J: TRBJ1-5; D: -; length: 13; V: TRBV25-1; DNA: TGTGCCAGCGGTGGGACAAACAATCAGCCCCAGCATTTT; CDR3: CASGGTNNQPQHF
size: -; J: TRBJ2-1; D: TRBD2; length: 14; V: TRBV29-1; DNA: TGCAGCGGGGGGTCCAGCGGGGGGGCATATGAGCAGTTCTTC; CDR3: CSGGSSGGAYEQFF
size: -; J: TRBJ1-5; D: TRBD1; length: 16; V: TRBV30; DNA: TGTGCCTGGAGTCAGGGGGCCGGTTATAGCAATCAGCCCCAGCATTTT; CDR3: CAWSQGAGYSNQPQHF
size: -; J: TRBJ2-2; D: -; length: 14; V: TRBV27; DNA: TGTGCCAGCGGCCTGAGGGCGAACACCGGGGAGCTGTTTTTT; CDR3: CASGLRANTGELFF
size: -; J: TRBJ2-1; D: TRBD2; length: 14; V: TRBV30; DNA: TGTGCCTTACGACCGGGACTAGCGTACAATGAGCAGTTCTTC; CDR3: CALRPGLAYNEQFF
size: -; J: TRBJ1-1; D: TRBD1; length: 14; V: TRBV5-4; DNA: TGTGCCAGCAGCACAGGGACAGGGGTCACTGAAGCTTTCTTT; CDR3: CASSTGTGVTEAFF
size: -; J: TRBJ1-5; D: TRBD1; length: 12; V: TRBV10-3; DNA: TGTGCCATCGGGACAGGGAGTCAGCCCCAGCATTTT; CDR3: CAIGTGSQPQHF
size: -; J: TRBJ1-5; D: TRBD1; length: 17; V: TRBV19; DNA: TGTGCCAGTAGTATGAGTGGGGGACAGGGGGCGGGTCAGCCCCAGCATTTT; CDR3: CASSMSGGQGAGQPQHF
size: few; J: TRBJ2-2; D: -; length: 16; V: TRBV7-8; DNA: TGTGCCAGCAGCCTCGGTGGAGGGTATTTTTCCGGGGAGCTGTTTTTT; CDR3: CASSLGGGYFSGELFF
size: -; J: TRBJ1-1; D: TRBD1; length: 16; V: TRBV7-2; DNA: TGTGCCAGCAGCTTGGGACAGGGGCGGGGGAACACTGAAGCTTTCTTT; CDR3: CASSLGQGRGNTEAFF
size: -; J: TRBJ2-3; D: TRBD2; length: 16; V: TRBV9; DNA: TGTGCCAGCAGCATCAGACTAGCTACTAGCACAGATACGCAGTATTTT; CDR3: CASSIRLATSTDTQYF
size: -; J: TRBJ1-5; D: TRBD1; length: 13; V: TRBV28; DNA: TGTGCCAGCAGAAGGACAGGGGTTCAGCCCCAGAATTTT; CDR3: CASRRTGVQPQNF
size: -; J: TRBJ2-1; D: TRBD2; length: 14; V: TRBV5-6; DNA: TGTGCCAGCAGCCGGACTAGCGGGAGCGGTGAGCAGTTCTTC; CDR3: CASSRTSGSGEQFF
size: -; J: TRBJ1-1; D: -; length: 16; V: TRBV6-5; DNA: TGTGCCAGCAGTTACTCACAGGGCTCCATGAACACTGAAGCTTTCTTT; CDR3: CASSYSQGSMNTEAFF
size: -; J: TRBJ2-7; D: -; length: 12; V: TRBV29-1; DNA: TGCAGCGTTGGGTTGGAGCACTACGAGCAGTACTTC; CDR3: CSVGLEHYEQYF
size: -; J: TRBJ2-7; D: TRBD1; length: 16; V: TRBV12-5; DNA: TGTGCTAGTGGTTTGGGAATTGGGACAGGGGTGGACGAGCAGTACTTC; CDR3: CASGLGIGTGVDEQYF
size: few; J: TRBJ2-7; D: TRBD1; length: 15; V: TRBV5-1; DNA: TGCGCCAGCAGCTTGGTCGAAGGGGGCGGCTACGAGCAGTACTTC; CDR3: CASSLVEGGGYEQYF
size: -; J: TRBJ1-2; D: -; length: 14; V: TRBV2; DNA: TGTGCCAGCAGTGGAACCGCAACTTTATATGGCTACACCTTC; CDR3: CASSGTATLYGYTF
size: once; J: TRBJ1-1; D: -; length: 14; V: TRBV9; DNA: TGTGCCAGCAGCACTGACGGGGGGGCCGGCGAAGCTTTCTTT; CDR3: CASSTDGGAGEAFF
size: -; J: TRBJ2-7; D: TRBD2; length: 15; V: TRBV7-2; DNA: TGTGCCAGCAGTCGGACTAGCGGGGGGCAATACGAGCAGTACTTC; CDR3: CASSRTSGGQYEQYF
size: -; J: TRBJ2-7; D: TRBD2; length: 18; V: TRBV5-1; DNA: TGCGCCAGCAGCCGAGGGACTAGCGGGGGGGCCCCTATGAGCGAGCAGTACTTC; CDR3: CASSRGTSGGAPMSEQYF
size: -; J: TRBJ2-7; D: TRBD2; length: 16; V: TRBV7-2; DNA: TGTGCCAGCAGCTTAGCTGGCGGGAGCCTCGCCTACGAGCAGTACTTC; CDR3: CASSLAGGSLAYEQYF
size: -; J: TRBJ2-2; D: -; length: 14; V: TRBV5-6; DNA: TGTGCCAGCAGCTTTCGGTCGAACACCGGGGAGCTGTTTTTT; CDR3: CASSFRSNTGELFF
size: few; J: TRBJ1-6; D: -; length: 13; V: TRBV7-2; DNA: TGTGCCAGCAGCTCGTCCCAGGGCTCACCCCTCCACTTT; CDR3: CASSSSQGSPLHF
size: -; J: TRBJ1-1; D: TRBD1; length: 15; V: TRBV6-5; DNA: TGTGCCAGCATTTCCCCGAACAGGGGGAGCACTGAAGCTTTCTTT; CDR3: CASISPNRGSTEAFF
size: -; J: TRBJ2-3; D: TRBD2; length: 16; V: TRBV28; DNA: TGTGCCAGCAGTTTATACGGGGGGGTAAGCACAGATACGCAGTATTTT; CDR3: CASSLYGGVSTDTQYF
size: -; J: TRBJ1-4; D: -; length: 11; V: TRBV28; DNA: TGTGCCAGCAGTTTAACCGGGAAACTGTTTTTT; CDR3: CASSLTGKLFF
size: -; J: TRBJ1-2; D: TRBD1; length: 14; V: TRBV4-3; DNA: TGCGCCAGCAGCCTATCCATGACAGGGGGAGGCTACACCTTC; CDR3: CASSLSMTGGGYTF